One and the same sample provided the 17 T cell receptor beta chains below, sequenced in a study of blood T cell repertoires in COVID-19. TCRdb keeps only in-frame clones here, not all; method: immunoSEQ multiplex PCR. The sample carries 310,000 or so clones, approximately 91% recorded once. Sequences were obtained from PBMCs or T cells enriched from blood (not recorded which). All receptors come from a middle-aged woman who had recovered from COVID-19.

V gene TRBV7-9 combines with J gene TRBJ2-3, with a tentative D call TRBD1 (5 bases). Looked up from germline, CDR1 is SEHNR and CDR2 is FQNEAQ (reference sequence). Trimming cost V 2 bases and J 3 bases, with 15 bases left between them. This CDR3 is built from 16 residues. Here the CDR3 reads CASSLSGFGRTDTQYF. CDR3 DNA: TGTGCCAGCAGCTTATCAGGGTTCGGAAGGACAGATACGCAGTATTTT.

The chain links TRBV28 to TRBJ1-2, with D possibly matching TRBD1 (6 bases). Germline assignment: CDR1 MDHEN and CDR2 SYDVKM. Trimming removed 0 bases at V and 0 bases at J, with 11 bases between. There are 16 residues in the CDR3. The CDR3 bases are TGTGCCAGCAGTTTATGGGTCTCAGGGGCTAACTATGGCTACACCTTC. Its protein is CASSLWVSGANYGYTF.

The chain uses TRBV11-2 and TRBJ1-3, with a tentative D call TRBD1 (6 bases). This CDR3 is built from 17 residues. Germline CDR1 reads SGHAT; CDR2 reads FQNNGV. Trimming took 2 bases from V and 2 from J, leaving 16 bases between them. The CDR3, as DNA: TGTGCCAGCAGCTTATCAACAGGGTTCCTCACTGGAAACACCATATATTTT. Its translation is CASSLSTGFLTGNTIYF.

This chain uses TRBV18 with TRBJ2-6; 7 nucleotides match TRBD1. Unmatched junction bases numbered 8, after V lost 3 bases and J lost 0 bases. The CDR3 length is 18 residues. In germline, CDR1 is KGHSH, CDR2 LQKENI. This chain's CDR3 is CASSPFGQATSGANVLTF. The CDR3 DNA reads TGTGCCAGCTCACCGTTTGGACAGGCAACCTCTGGGGCCAACGTCCTGACTTTC.

The genes are TRBV7-2 and TRBJ2-5; TRBD2 agrees at 13 bases. V shed 1 base, J shed 2 bases, and the junction held 1 base outside the gene matches. This CDR3 is built from 16 residues. Germline V CDR1 and CDR2: SGHTA, FQGNSA. In DNA form, the CDR3 reads TGTGCCAGCAGCTTAGGGACTAGCGGGAGTCAAGAGACCCAGTACTTC. This gives the protein CASSLGTSGSQETQYF. Filled out from reference TRBV7-2 and TRBJ2-5, the complete variable domain reads GAGVSQSPSNKVTEKGKDVELRCDPISGHTALYWYRQSLGQGLEFLIYFQGNSAPDKSGLPSDRFSAERTGGSVSTLTIQRTQQEDSAVYLCASSLGTSGSQETQYFGPGTRLLVL.

This sequence joins TRBV5-6 and TRBJ2-7, with 10 bases fitting TRBD1. From germline, CDR1 is SGHDT and CDR2 YYEEEE. The CDR3 covers 15 residues. Losses at the gene ends were 7 bases for V and 0 bases for J; bases not matched to a gene: 7. The CDR3 DNA is TGTGCCAGCTACTACTGGGACAGGGGCTCCTACGAGCAGTACTTC. It encodes CASYYWDRGSYEQYF.

This sequence joins TRBV4-3 and TRBJ2-5, with a tentative D call TRBD1 (5 bases). Trimming removed 0 bases from V and 5 bases from J, with 10 bases in between. Germline values: CDR1 LGHNA, CDR2 YSLEER. The CDR3 totals 14 residues. The CDR3 spells CASSQDWAGETQYF. The DNA for the CDR3 is TGCGCCAGCAGCCAAGATTGGGCAGGGGAGACCCAGTACTTC.

The genes are TRBV5-4 and TRBJ2-1, with D unresolved. This CDR3 is 15 amino acids long. The V end lost 0 bases, the J end lost 9 bases, and 16 bases lay between the germline ends. In germline, CDR1 is SGHNT, CDR2 YYREEE (reference sequence). The CDR3 DNA is TGTGCCAGCAGCTTGGGGGCCATAAGCTTCGGTGAGCAGTTCTTC. Translating it yields CASSLGAISFGEQFF.

This clone was seen a handful of times. Written as DNA, the CDR3 is TGTGCCAGCAGCTTAGGTTGGGACTGGTCCTACGAGCAGTACTTC. This sequence encodes CASSLGWDWSYEQYF. This chain uses TRBV7-8 with TRBJ2-7, with D perhaps matching TRBD2 (6 bases). Between the trimmed V and J ends, which lost 1 base and 1 base, there was a span of 11 bases. From germline, CDR1 is SGHVS and CDR2 FQNEAQ. The CDR3 is 15 residues long.

The DNA for the CDR3 is TGTGCCAGCAGGCCGCTGGGTAGCGGGGGGAACACCGGGGAGCTGTTTTTT. It specifies CASRPLGSGGNTGELFF. The V gene is TRBV5-4, the J gene TRBJ2-2; 9 bases are shared with TRBD2. This CDR3 comprises 17 residues. The V gene end was trimmed by 5 bases and the J gene end by 1 base; junction bases not matched to a gene: 9. Germline CDR1 is SGHNT and CDR2 is YYREEE (reference sequence). Together with reference TRBV5-4 and TRBJ2-2, the CDR3 gives the full variable domain: ETGVTQSPTHLIKTRGQQVTLRCSSQSGHNTVSWYQQALGQGPQFIFQYYREEENGRGNFPPRFSGLQFPNYSSELNVNALELDDSALYLCASRPLGSGGNTGELFFGEGSRLTVL.

The chain employs TRBV7-8 and TRBJ2-7; no firm D call. Trimming took off 4 bases at V and 5 bases at J, with 15 bases between the two ends. This CDR3 comprises 14 residues. The germline V gene has CDR1 SGHVS and CDR2 FQNEAQ. CDR3 amino acids: CASSSLREVDEQYF. The CDR3 coding sequence is TGTGCCAGCAGCTCCCTGAGAGAGGTGGACGAGCAGTACTTC.

V and J are TRBV5-1 and TRBJ2-5, with 7 nucleotides matching TRBD1. Germline V gene lookup returns CDR1 SGHRS and CDR2 YFSETQ. With 4 bases clipped from V and 1 base from J, the junction kept 4 bases outside the gene matches. The CDR3 spans 14 residues. CDR3 loop: CASSGGQFQETQYF. The CDR3 bases are TGCGCCAGCAGCGGGGGACAGTTCCAAGAGACCCAGTACTTC.

This chain's CDR3 is CASSLSRGGELFF. CDR3 nucleotides: TGTGCCAGCAGTTTATCGAGAGGCGGGGAGCTGTTTTTT. V is TRBV28 and J is TRBJ2-2; D is ambiguous. There are 13 residues in the CDR3. Germline V gives CDR1 MDHEN, CDR2 SYDVKM. With 1 base removed from V and 7 bases from J, the gap between germline ends came to 7 bases.

For this clone: Other DNA sequences in the sample encode the same CDR3. The genes are TRBV7-2 and TRBJ2-7; no firm D call. There are 11 residues in the CDR3. Trimming took 5 bases from V and 1 from J, leaving 3 bases between them. Looked up from germline, CDR1 is SGHTA and CDR2 is FQGNSA. CDR3 in amino acids: CASSPSYEQYF. The CDR3 DNA sequence: TGTGCCAGCAGCCCGTCCTACGAGCAGTACTTC.

This chain connects TRBV7-3 to TRBJ2-2; 8 bases align to TRBD2. J lost 7 bases, V lost 6 bases, and 13 bases had no gene match. Germline V gene data show CDR1 as SGHTA and CDR2 as FQGTGA. The CDR3 totals 16 residues. CDR3 nucleotide sequence: TGTGCCAGCAGTCGGGGGGGACTTCCCGGTGGCGGGGAGCTGTTTTTT. Protein product: CASSRGGLPGGGELFF.

This chain's CDR3 is CASSYDRASYEQYF. CDR3 DNA: TGTGCCAGCAGCTATGACAGGGCCTCCTACGAGCAGTACTTC. J is TRBJ2-7 and V is TRBV27; 7 bases fit TRBD1. The CDR3 consists of 14 residues. With 6 bases clipped from V and 0 bases from J, the junction kept 5 bases outside the gene matches. CDR1 and CDR2 from the germline V gene are MNHEY and SMNVEV (reference sequence).

The chain's CDR3 is CASSPYREGIGLSGANVLTF. The CDR3 DNA reads TGTGCCAGCAGCCCATACAGGGAGGGCATAGGACTCTCTGGGGCCAACGTCCTGACTTTC. The chain joins TRBV7-8 to TRBJ2-6; TRBD2 is a possible D gene (7 bases). V was shortened by 5 bases and J by 0 bases, with 23 bases between the two germline ends. The length of the CDR3 is 20 residues. Germline lookup yields CDR1 SGHVS and CDR2 FQNEAQ.